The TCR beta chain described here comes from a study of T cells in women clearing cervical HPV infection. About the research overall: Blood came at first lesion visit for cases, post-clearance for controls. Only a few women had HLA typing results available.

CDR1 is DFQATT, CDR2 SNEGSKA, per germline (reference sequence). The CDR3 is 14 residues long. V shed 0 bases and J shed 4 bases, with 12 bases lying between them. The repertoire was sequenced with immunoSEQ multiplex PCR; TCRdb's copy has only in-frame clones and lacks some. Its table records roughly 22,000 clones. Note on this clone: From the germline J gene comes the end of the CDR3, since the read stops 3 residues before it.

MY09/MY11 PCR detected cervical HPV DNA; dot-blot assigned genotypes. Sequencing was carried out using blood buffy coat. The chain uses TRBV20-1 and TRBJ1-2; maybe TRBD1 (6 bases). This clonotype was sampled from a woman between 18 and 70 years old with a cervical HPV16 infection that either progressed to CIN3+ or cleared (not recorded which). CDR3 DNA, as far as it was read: TGCAGTGCTAGAGACGACAGGTCGGTCTATGGC. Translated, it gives CSARDDRSVYG. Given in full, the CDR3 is CSARDDRSVYGYTF.